The 18 T cell receptor beta chains reported below all come from one sample, sequenced in a study of spatial heterogeneity in lung cancer. Time point indicated: blood at routine non-recurrence follow-up after resection. Whole RNA from tumor, nontumor lung or frozen PBMC was sequenced unsorted. TCRdb reanalysed the 5' RACE reads using MiXCR and keeps one entry per CDR3 protein. This sample carries around 120,000 distinct CDR3 sequences, 10% to 15% of them seen once, and the ten largest clones take approximately 17%. The sequencing used PBMCs, collected at follow-up. These receptors all stem from a male donor with early-stage non-small cell lung cancer.

This chain links TRBV11-3 with TRBJ2-1; D unresolved. Trimming cost V 3 bases and J 0 bases, with 12 bases left between them. This CDR3 is built from 16 residues. In germline, CDR1 is SGHNT, CDR2 YENEEA. CDR3 bases: TGTGCCAGCAGCTTGTTTGGACGCGCCTCCTACAATGAGCAGTTCTTC. Its translation: CASSLFGRASYNEQFF.

The chain recombines TRBV10-3 with TRBJ2-5; D not certain. Germline V gene lookup returns CDR1 ENHRY and CDR2 SYGVKD. With 6 bases removed from V and 5 bases from J, the gap between germline ends came to 7 bases. The CDR3 sequence is 11 residues long. The CDR3 sequence: CAISDLETQYF. The CDR3 region has the DNA TGTGCCATCAGCGACCTGGAGACCCAGTACTTC.

This clonotype was picked up a small number of times. V usage is TRBV6-1 and J usage is TRBJ2-4; D gene uncertain. Trimming left V 6 bases short and J 4 bases short, with 4 bases between. CDR1 MNHNS and CDR2 SASEGT come from the germline V gene. The CDR3 is 11 amino acids. CDR3 in DNA: TGTGCCAGCAGCCCGAAAAACATTCAGTACTTC. It is translated as CASSPKNIQYF.

CDR3 coding DNA: TGTGCCAGTAGTCAAGCTTGGGGGATTTACGAGCAGTACTTC. The encoded protein is CASSQAWGIYEQYF. The gene calls are TRBV19 and TRBJ2-7; D is possibly TRBD1 or TRBD2 (5 bases each). The CDR3 consists of 14 residues. Between the trimmed V and J ends, which lost 5 bases and 4 bases, there was a span of 15 bases. Per germline, CDR1 LNHDA and CDR2 SQIVND (reference sequence).

V usage is TRBV10-2 and J usage is TRBJ2-7, with D unresolved. CDR1 is WSHSY, CDR2 SAAADI, per germline. The length of the CDR3 is 13 residues. V dropped 0 bases and J dropped 7 bases, with 10 bases sitting between them. DNA for the CDR3: TGCGCCAGCAGTGAGTCGGTGGGTCTGGAGCAGTACTTC. It is translated as CASSESVGLEQYF.

The rearrangement joins TRBV4-2 to TRBJ2-2; D perhaps matches TRBD2 (6 bases). Trimming removed 4 bases at V and 4 bases at J, with 16 bases between. There are 16 residues in the CDR3. CDR1 is LGHNA and CDR2 is YNFKEQ in the germline V gene. The CDR3 DNA reads TGTGCCAGCAGCCCTATTGGCGGGGTCGCCACCGGGGAGCTGTTTTTT. Residues: CASSPIGGVATGELFF.

This clonotype was detected a few times. The rearrangement links TRBV3-1 to TRBJ2-1, with unresolved D. Looked up from germline, CDR1 is LGHDT and CDR2 is YNNKEL (reference sequence). V was cut by 1 base and J by 6 bases, with 13 bases left in between. The CDR3 is 15 residues long. The CDR3 here is CASSQVEGPSNEQFF. DNA of the CDR3: TGTGCCAGCAGCCAAGTGGAAGGGCCTTCCAATGAGCAGTTCTTC.

This clonotype was recorded many times. The genes are TRBV28 and TRBJ2-7; possibly TRBD1 for D (5 bases). This CDR3 is 14 amino acids long. Germline V gene data show CDR1 as MDHEN and CDR2 as SYDVKM. V dropped 7 bases and J dropped 2 bases, with 15 bases sitting between them. For the CDR3, the DNA is TGTGCCAGCACCAAGGGGCGACCCCCCTACGAGCAGTACTTC. It specifies CASTKGRPPYEQYF. The whole variable domain, remainder taken from reference TRBV28 and TRBJ2-7, is DVKVTQSSRYLVKRTGEKVFLECVQDMDHENMFWYRQDPGLGLRLIYFSYDVKMKEKGDIPEGYSVSREKKERFSLILESASTNQTSMYLCASTKGRPPYEQYFGPGTRLTVT.

This clonotype showed up many times. This chain connects TRBV28 to TRBJ2-3; TRBD2 might be the D (6 bases). This CDR3 contains 13 residues. V was pared by 10 bases and J by 2 bases, with 13 bases between. Germline V lookup: CDR1 MDHEN, CDR2 SYDVKM. The chain's CDR3 is CATWTTTTDTQYF. The CDR3 bases are TGTGCCACCTGGACTACCACCACAGATACGCAGTATTTT.

The chain carries TRBV20-1 and TRBJ2-2; TRBD1 might be the D (6 bases). This CDR3 spans 12 amino acids. Trimming pared 4 bases from V and 3 bases from J, leaving 6 bases between. Germline lookup yields CDR1 DFQATT and CDR2 SNEGSKA (reference sequence). This chain's CDR3 is CSATGDTGELFF. The CDR3 DNA follows: TGCAGTGCTACAGGGGACACCGGGGAGCTGTTTTTT.

The V and J genes are TRBV6-5 and TRBJ2-7; TRBD1 matches 10 bases. The CDR3 is made up of 16 amino acids. With V trimmed by 2 bases and J by 6 bases, 10 bases remained unmatched. Germline values: CDR1 MNHEY, CDR2 SVGAGI. The CDR3 loop is CASSYRRDRGIGEQYF. The CDR3 nucleotides read TGTGCCAGCAGTTACCGCCGGGACAGGGGAATAGGCGAGCAGTACTTC.

The genes are TRBV4-1 and TRBJ2-3; 10 positions match TRBD2. CDR3 size: 16 residues. Germline loops: CDR1 MGHRA, CDR2 YSYEKL. The V gene end was trimmed by 1 base and the J gene end by 5 bases; junction bases not matched to a gene: 6. In DNA form, the CDR3 reads TGCGCCAGCAGCCAAGGAGGTAGCGGGGGGATAGATACGCAGTATTTT. This translates into CASSQGGSGGIDTQYF.

This clonotype was recorded at least ten times. The rearrangement links TRBV9 to TRBJ1-3; unclear D gene. Between the trimmed V and J ends, which lost 1 base and 0 bases, there was a span of 5 bases. The CDR3 extends over 14 amino acids. Germline V CDR1 and CDR2: SGDLS, YYNGEE. This CDR3 reads CASSVLSSGNTIYF. The CDR3 DNA follows: TGTGCCAGCAGCGTACTCAGCTCTGGAAACACCATATATTTT.

J is TRBJ1-6 and V is TRBV5-4; D unresolved. The V and J ends lost 0 bases and 9 bases respectively, with 7 bases between them. The germline CDR1 and CDR2 sequences are SGHNT and YYREEE (reference sequence). There are 13 residues in the CDR3. The DNA of the CDR3 is TGTGCCAGCAGCTTGGGAACGGGTTCACCCCTCCACTTT. This encodes CASSLGTGSPLHF.

This clonotype was observed at least ten times. The rearrangement links TRBV12-3 or TRBV12-4 to TRBJ1-6; D is uncertain. This CDR3 contains 15 residues. Trimming cost V 3 bases and J 7 bases, with 13 bases left between them. The CDR3 region is CASSLGTALNSPLHF. DNA for the CDR3: TGTGCCAGCAGTTTGGGTACAGCGCTCAATTCACCCCTCCACTTT.

This clonotype has at least ten counts. CDR3 protein: CATWGQDSQPQHF. CDR3 in DNA: TGTGCCACCTGGGGCCAGGATAGTCAGCCCCAGCATTTT. The chain employs TRBV10-3 and TRBJ1-5; weak D call: TRBD1 (5 bases). The CDR3 has 13 amino acids. From germline, CDR1 is ENHRY and CDR2 SYGVKD. With 10 bases removed from V and 6 bases from J, the gap between germline ends came to 16 bases.

The chain carries TRBV2 and TRBJ2-1; possibly TRBD1 or TRBD2 for D (6 bases each). The CDR3 totals 12 residues. Trimming removed 11 bases at V and 13 bases at J, with 21 bases between. Germline V CDR1 and CDR2: SNHLY, FYNNEI. The CDR3: CASAGGAVNQFF. CDR3 coding DNA: TGTGCCTCCGCCGGGGGCGCGGTCAATCAGTTCTTC.

CDR3 region: CASSLYTSMTNTGELFF. The CDR3 nucleotides read TGTGCCAGCAGCTTATACACTAGCATGACGAACACCGGGGAGCTGTTTTTT. The V call is TRBV7-9, the J call TRBJ2-2, with TRBD2 as a possible D gene (6 bases). Trimming pared 2 bases from V and 0 bases from J, leaving 13 bases between. The CDR3 sequence is 17 residues long. Germline values: CDR1 SEHNR, CDR2 FQNEAQ (reference sequence).